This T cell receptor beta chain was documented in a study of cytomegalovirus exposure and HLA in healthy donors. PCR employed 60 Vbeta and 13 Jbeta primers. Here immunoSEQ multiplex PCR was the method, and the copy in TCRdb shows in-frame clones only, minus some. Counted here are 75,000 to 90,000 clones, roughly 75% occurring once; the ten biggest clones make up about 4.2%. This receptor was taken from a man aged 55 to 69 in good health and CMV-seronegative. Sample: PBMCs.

The CDR3, as DNA: TGTGCCAGCAGTTCGACAGCCTCCTACGAGCAGTACTTC. It specifies CASSSTASYEQYF. V is TRBV6-5 and J is TRBJ2-7; D is possibly TRBD1 (5 bases). Germline assignment: CDR1 MNHEY and CDR2 SVGAGI. The CDR3 is 13 amino acids. Trimming shortened V by 4 bases and J by 0 bases, and 7 bases separated the two germline ends.